These T cell receptor beta chains were read from a single sample in a study of T-cell reconstitution after alpha-beta-depleted transplantation in children. A single record per CDR3 protein comes from TCRdb applying MiXCR to the PCR reads. The sample records hundreds of thousands of distinct CDR3 sequences, around 13% being singletons. The specimen comprised PBMCs, sampled before TCRalphabeta/CD19-depleted stem cell transplant. All receptors derive from a girl aged 2 to 9 with congenital amegakaryocytic thrombocytopenia, due to receive a stem cell transplant. Each CDR3 is given with its conserved first and last residue. Each record gives: J gene, D gene, clone size, V gene, CDR3 protein, CDR3 DNA. A D gene is named only where the DNA matches it firmly. A row's size may be missing; if present it is once, few, many or a size class.

j_gene: TRBJ2-3
d_gene: TRBD2
abundance: -
v_gene: TRBV6-1
CDR3aa: CASTAGGGTNTDTQYF
CDR3nt: TGTGCCAGCACCGCAGGAGGCGGGACTAACACAGATACGCAGTATTTT

j_gene: TRBJ2-7
d_gene: -
abundance: few
v_gene: TRBV5-1
CDR3aa: CASSADSARGQYF
CDR3nt: TGCGCCAGCAGCGCGGACTCAGCTCGGGGGCAGTACTTC

j_gene: TRBJ2-7
d_gene: TRBD2
abundance: many
v_gene: TRBV11-2
CDR3aa: CASSLESGTTTTGEQYF
CDR3nt: TGTGCCAGCAGCTTAGAGTCCGGGACTACTACTACGGGAGAGCAGTACTTC

j_gene: TRBJ1-2
d_gene: -
abundance: many
v_gene: TRBV12-3/TRBV12-4
CDR3aa: CASNSVAQPYGYTF
CDR3nt: TGTGCCAGCAATAGTGTAGCACAACCATATGGCTACACCTTC

j_gene: TRBJ2-3
d_gene: -
abundance: many
v_gene: TRBV5-1
CDR3aa: CASSFMSETDTQYF
CDR3nt: TGCGCCAGCAGCTTTATGTCCGAGACAGATACGCAGTATTTT

j_gene: TRBJ1-2
d_gene: -
abundance: many
v_gene: TRBV12-3/TRBV12-4
CDR3aa: CASSLVDNYGYTF
CDR3nt: TGTGCCAGCAGTTTGGTCGATAACTATGGCTACACCTTC

j_gene: TRBJ2-7
d_gene: TRBD2
abundance: few
v_gene: TRBV7-9
CDR3aa: CASSSVSGRLAYEQYF
CDR3nt: TGTGCCAGCAGCTCCGTTAGCGGGAGGCTCGCCTACGAGCAGTACTTC

j_gene: TRBJ2-7
d_gene: -
abundance: few
v_gene: TRBV19
CDR3aa: CASRTNGHPSYEQYF
CDR3nt: TGTGCCAGTAGAACAAACGGACACCCCTCCTACGAGCAGTACTTC

j_gene: TRBJ2-1
d_gene: TRBD2
abundance: many
v_gene: TRBV29-1
CDR3aa: CSVTPSGSYNEQFF
CDR3nt: TGCAGCGTTACTCCTAGCGGCTCCTACAATGAGCAGTTCTTC

j_gene: TRBJ2-2
d_gene: -
abundance: few
v_gene: TRBV24-1
CDR3aa: CATSDRRQSRRTGELFF
CDR3nt: TGTGCCACCAGTGATCGACGACAGTCCCGAAGGACCGGGGAGCTGTTTTTT

j_gene: TRBJ2-7
d_gene: -
abundance: few
v_gene: TRBV20-1
CDR3aa: CSARGAVVAGEQYF
CDR3nt: TGCAGTGCTAGAGGGGCTGTGGTAGCCGGTGAGCAGTACTTC

j_gene: TRBJ2-3
d_gene: -
abundance: -
v_gene: TRBV14
CDR3aa: CASSQARVSPSDTQYF
CDR3nt: TGTGCCAGCAGCCAAGCAAGGGTTAGCCCGTCCGATACGCAGTATTTT

j_gene: TRBJ2-6
d_gene: -
abundance: many
v_gene: TRBV7-8
CDR3aa: CASSLRRANVLTF
CDR3nt: TGTGCCAGCAGCTTACGTCGGGCCAACGTCCTGACTTTC

j_gene: TRBJ2-3
d_gene: -
abundance: many
v_gene: TRBV21-1
CDR3aa: CASSKTRIIAVTDTQYF
CDR3nt: TGTGCCAGCAGCAAAACCAGAATAATTGCTGTCACAGATACGCAGTATTTT

j_gene: TRBJ2-7
d_gene: TRBD2
abundance: -
v_gene: TRBV7-2
CDR3aa: CASRRTLAGPTYEQYF
CDR3nt: TGTGCCAGCAGGCGGACCCTAGCGGGACCAACCTACGAGCAGTACTTC

j_gene: TRBJ2-3
d_gene: -
abundance: many
v_gene: TRBV5-1
CDR3aa: CASSRGKSTDTQYF
CDR3nt: TGCGCCAGCAGCAGGGGGAAAAGCACAGATACGCAGTATTTT

j_gene: TRBJ2-7
d_gene: TRBD1
abundance: few
v_gene: TRBV5-1
CDR3aa: CASSSNPADRGYEQYF
CDR3nt: TGCGCCAGCAGCTCAAACCCGGCCGACAGGGGATACGAGCAGTACTTC

j_gene: TRBJ1-3
d_gene: -
abundance: many
v_gene: TRBV10-3
CDR3aa: CAIQGSSGNTIYF
CDR3nt: TGTGCCATTCAAGGATCCTCTGGAAACACCATATATTTT

j_gene: TRBJ2-5
d_gene: -
abundance: many
v_gene: TRBV5-1
CDR3aa: CASSLEGTQYF
CDR3nt: TGTGCCAGCAGCTTGGAGGGGACCCAGTACTTC

j_gene: TRBJ2-4
d_gene: TRBD2
abundance: many
v_gene: TRBV20-1
CDR3aa: CSAEPPSGKNIQYF
CDR3nt: TGCAGTGCAGAGCCTCCTAGCGGGAAAAACATTCAGTACTTC

j_gene: TRBJ2-7
d_gene: TRBD2
abundance: many
v_gene: TRBV6-1
CDR3aa: CASSLSGRLTYEQYF
CDR3nt: TGTGCCAGCAGCCTTAGCGGGAGGCTAACCTACGAGCAGTACTTC

j_gene: TRBJ1-1
d_gene: TRBD1
abundance: many
v_gene: TRBV5-1
CDR3aa: CASSLAQGDVAEAFF
CDR3nt: TGCGCCAGCAGCTTGGCGCAGGGGGATGTCGCTGAAGCTTTCTTT

j_gene: TRBJ2-5
d_gene: TRBD2
abundance: -
v_gene: TRBV5-1
CDR3aa: CASSKGLAGGQETQYF
CDR3nt: TGCGCCAGCAGCAAGGGACTAGCGGGAGGACAAGAGACCCAGTACTTC

j_gene: TRBJ2-7
d_gene: -
abundance: many
v_gene: TRBV5-1
CDR3aa: CASSLSAGASSYEQYF
CDR3nt: TGCGCCAGCAGCTTGTCGGCAGGGGCGAGCTCCTACGAGCAGTACTTC

j_gene: TRBJ2-7
d_gene: TRBD1
abundance: few
v_gene: TRBV10-3
CDR3aa: CAISDDLWDRGYEQYF
CDR3nt: TGTGCCATCAGTGACGATTTGTGGGACAGAGGGTACGAGCAGTACTTC

j_gene: TRBJ2-1
d_gene: TRBD2
abundance: many
v_gene: TRBV20-1
CDR3aa: CSARDRAREEEQFF
CDR3nt: TGCAGTGCTAGAGATCGCGCGCGGGAGGAGGAGCAGTTCTTC

j_gene: TRBJ1-2
d_gene: TRBD1
abundance: -
v_gene: TRBV7-3
CDR3aa: CASSLTRTGRYGYTF
CDR3nt: TGTGCCAGCAGCTTAACACGGACAGGGAGATATGGCTACACCTTC

j_gene: TRBJ2-2
d_gene: -
abundance: many
v_gene: TRBV7-3
CDR3aa: CASSLTLDVVQGQPNTGELFF
CDR3nt: TGTGCCAGCAGCTTAACCTTGGACGTCGTTCAGGGGCAACCGAACACCGGGGAGCTGTTTTTT

j_gene: TRBJ2-1
d_gene: TRBD2
abundance: many
v_gene: TRBV20-1
CDR3aa: CSAPPQYGGYNEQFF
CDR3nt: TGCAGTGCTCCCCCGCAGTACGGGGGGTACAATGAGCAGTTCTTC

j_gene: TRBJ1-1
d_gene: -
abundance: many
v_gene: TRBV5-6
CDR3aa: CASSLWDMAPEAFF
CDR3nt: TGTGCCAGCAGCTTGTGGGACATGGCTCCTGAAGCTTTCTTT

j_gene: TRBJ2-2
d_gene: TRBD2
abundance: few
v_gene: TRBV27
CDR3aa: CASSLAGLAGYTGELFF
CDR3nt: TGTGCCAGCAGTTTAGCCGGACTAGCGGGGTACACCGGGGAGCTGTTTTTT

j_gene: TRBJ1-5
d_gene: -
abundance: few
v_gene: TRBV5-1
CDR3aa: CASSLADSFNQPQHF
CDR3nt: TGCGCCAGCAGCTTGGCGGACAGCTTCAATCAGCCCCAGCATTTT

j_gene: TRBJ1-1
d_gene: -
abundance: -
v_gene: TRBV15
CDR3aa: CATSRVSRNTEAFF
CDR3nt: TGTGCCACCAGCAGAGTTTCCAGGAACACTGAAGCTTTCTTT

j_gene: TRBJ1-2
d_gene: -
abundance: -
v_gene: TRBV6-2/TRBV6-3
CDR3aa: CASSYDRTYGYTF
CDR3nt: TGTGCCAGCAGTTACGACAGGACCTATGGCTACACCTTC

j_gene: TRBJ2-2
d_gene: -
abundance: few
v_gene: TRBV10-3
CDR3aa: CAIRSQGTGELFF
CDR3nt: TGTGCCATCAGATCCCAGGGCACCGGGGAGCTGTTTTTT